This T cell receptor beta chain comes out of a study of blood T cell repertoires in COVID-19. Sequencing used immunoSEQ multiplex PCR; TCRdb keeps in-frame clones, though not all of them. The sample has about 180,000 clones; approximately 88% are singletons. Participants were placed into cohorts based on the clinical history they reported. This TCR was recovered from a young woman who had recovered from COVID-19. The sequenced sample was PBMCs or T cells enriched from blood (not recorded which).

This CDR3 is CASSYTRDRDQPQHF. In nucleotides, the CDR3 is TGTGCCAGCAGTTATACCCGGGACAGGGATCAGCCCCAGCATTTT. The chain recombines TRBV28 with TRBJ1-5; TRBD1 matches 9 bases. The CDR3 contains 15 residues. Trimming removed 4 bases from V and 5 bases from J; junction bases left unmatched: 6. Germline values: CDR1 MDHEN, CDR2 SYDVKM.